Below are 20 T cell receptor beta chains sequenced from a single sample in a study of blood T cell repertoires in COVID-19 (dated by TCRdb to the early 2020s). Library creation used the immunoSEQ multiplex PCR assay. What TCRdb holds here is the immuneACCESS table cut down to in-frame rearrangements. Part of the clones is not present; checked against another copy, under half of the missing clones reflect an unresolved V gene, and the others are unexplained. The sample table lists 230,000 or so clones, around 83% of them with a count of one. More than 1.2% of the sample comes from the top ten. Input material: peripheral blood. These receptors were obtained from a woman aged 40 to 55 who had recovered from COVID-19.

The chain carries TRBV3-1 (or the pseudogene TRBV3-2) and TRBJ2-5; 10 bases agree with TRBD1. Per the germline V gene, CDR1 is LGHDT and CDR2 is YNNKEL (reference sequence). Unmatched junction bases numbered 9, after V lost 4 bases and J lost 10 bases. CDR3 length: 14 amino acids. The chain's CDR3 is CASSPRDRGRGQYF. The CDR3 nucleotides read TGTGCCAGCAGCCCCCGGGACAGGGGTAGGGGCCAGTACTTC.

The rearrangement uses TRBV10-3 and TRBJ1-1, with 8 bases fitting TRBD1. The CDR3 runs to 14 residues. The V segment lost 10 bases and the J segment 2 bases; nucleotides outside the gene matches: 9. CDR1 and CDR2 (germline): ENHRY, SYGVKD. The DNA for the CDR3 is TGTGCCACTTCACAGGGGGGGGCCAACACTGAAGCTTTCTTT. It is translated as CATSQGGANTEAFF.

This chain uses TRBV7-9 with TRBJ1-4; TRBD1 aligns across 11 bases. The J segment lost 6 bases and the V segment lost 4 bases, leaving 4 bases of the junction unmatched. CDR3 length equals 15 residues. Germline values: CDR1 SEHNR, CDR2 FQNEAQ (reference sequence). The CDR3 reads CASSSGQGADEKLFF. The CDR3 coding sequence is TGTGCCAGCAGCTCCGGACAGGGGGCTGATGAAAAACTGTTTTTT.

V usage is TRBV2 and J usage is TRBJ2-3, with 8 bases fitting TRBD2. The CDR3 sequence is 14 residues long. Germline CDR1 is SNHLY and CDR2 is FYNNEI. After removal of 5 bases from V and 2 bases from J, the junction contained 3 bases not matched to a gene. The CDR3 region is CASSSGGNTDTQYF. The CDR3 DNA reads TGTGCCAGCAGTAGCGGGGGCAACACAGATACGCAGTATTTT.

This rearrangement joins TRBV19 to TRBJ2-2; 7 bases agree with TRBD1. In germline, CDR1 is LNHDA, CDR2 SQIVND (reference sequence). V lost 8 bases and J lost 5; bases outside the gene matches: 2. This CDR3 contains 12 residues. The CDR3 spells CASQQGTGELFF. As DNA, the CDR3 is TGTGCCAGTCAACAGGGGACCGGGGAGCTGTTTTTT.

This chain connects TRBV5-1 to TRBJ1-1; D gene ambiguous. This CDR3 contains 13 residues. Trimming took 0 bases from V and 4 from J, leaving 7 bases between them. Germline V gene lookup returns CDR1 SGHRS and CDR2 YFSETQ. The CDR3 is CASSLVDGTEAFF. In DNA form, the CDR3 reads TGCGCCAGCAGCTTGGTAGATGGCACTGAAGCTTTCTTT.

The genes are TRBV6-5 and TRBJ1-3; D is undetermined. V was pared by 5 bases and J by 0 bases, with 11 bases between. The CDR3 sequence is 15 residues long. The germline CDR1 and CDR2 sequences are MNHEY and SVGAGI. CDR3 nucleotide sequence: TGTGCCAGCAGTACAATGACTTTCTCTGGAAACACCATATATTTT. Residues: CASSTMTFSGNTIYF.

The genes are TRBV7-6 and TRBJ1-2; 8 nucleotides line up with TRBD1. The trim removed 2 bases at V and 6 bases at J, leaving 8 bases unmatched. Germline lookup yields CDR1 SGHVS and CDR2 FNYEAQ. The CDR3 length is 15 residues. CDR3 sequence: CASSLRAGGRDGYTF. The CDR3 DNA sequence: TGTGCCAGCAGCTTAAGGGCAGGGGGCCGGGATGGCTACACCTTC.

This rearrangement joins TRBV10-3 to TRBJ2-7; the match to TRBD1 covers 9 bases. The CDR3 extends over 13 amino acids. Trimming cost V 7 bases and J 5 bases; bases outside gene matches: 6. In germline, CDR1 is ENHRY, CDR2 SYGVKD. CDR3 DNA sequence: TGTGCCATCACGGGACAGGGCGGCCACGAGCAGTACTTC. Its protein product is CAITGQGGHEQYF.

The rearrangement links TRBV30 to TRBJ2-3; the match to TRBD2 covers 16 bases. With V trimmed by 2 bases and J by 2 bases, 7 bases remained unmatched. Germline V lookup: CDR1 GTSNPN, CDR2 SVGIG (reference sequence). This CDR3 is built from 18 residues. This CDR3 reads CAWSSGTSGGGNTDTQYF. The CDR3 DNA sequence: TGTGCCTGGAGTTCCGGGACTAGCGGGGGGGGAAACACAGATACGCAGTATTTT.

The V call is TRBV6-5, the J call TRBJ2-5; D may be TRBD1 (6 bases). The V end was cut by 7 bases, the J end by 4 bases, with 13 bases between. The CDR3 runs 13 residues. CDR1 and CDR2 from the germline V gene are MNHEY and SVGAGI. The CDR3 region has the DNA TGTGCCAGCAAGGGGGTGAGGGTAGAGACCCAGTACTTC. Protein sequence: CASKGVRVETQYF.

This clone was seen only a few times. The V gene is TRBV6-4, the J gene TRBJ2-7; D is perhaps TRBD2 (6 bases). The CDR3 runs 15 residues. V gave up 2 bases and J gave up 3 bases, with 14 bases separating them. Germline V gene lookup returns CDR1 MRHNA and CDR2 SNTAGT. The CDR3, as DNA: TGTGCCAGCAGTGACAAAATAGCGGATCTCTACGAGCAGTACTTC. This sequence encodes CASSDKIADLYEQYF.

Worth noting for this clone: Other DNA sequences in this sample translate to the same CDR3. The rearrangement joins TRBV5-4 to TRBJ1-2; 10 bases are a match to TRBD1. Germline V gene data show CDR1 as SGHNT and CDR2 as YYREEE (reference sequence). The CDR3 length is 16 residues. V trimming: 0 bases; J trimming: 0 bases; junction bases outside the gene matches: 2. The CDR3 DNA is TGTGCCAGCAGCTTGGGGGACAGGGGATCTAACTATGGCTACACCTTC. Translation gives CASSLGDRGSNYGYTF.

The chain has TRBV19 and TRBJ2-1; perhaps TRBD1 as D (5 bases). Trimming cost V 5 bases and J 1 base, with 9 bases left between them. Germline-derived CDR1 and CDR2 are LNHDA and SQIVND (reference sequence). This CDR3 comprises 14 residues. The CDR3 spells CASSAHRSYNEQFF. DNA of the CDR3: TGTGCCAGTAGTGCGCACAGGTCCTACAATGAGCAGTTCTTC.

This chain uses TRBV5-1 with TRBJ2-1; 8 nucleotides line up with TRBD1. CDR3 size: 13 residues. From germline, CDR1 is SGHRS and CDR2 YFSETQ. V was pared by 4 bases and J by 7 bases, with 4 bases of the junction left unmatched. CDR3 protein: CASSAGQGNEQFF. The CDR3 DNA sequence: TGCGCCAGCAGCGCAGGACAGGGTAATGAGCAGTTCTTC.

This clone appeared once. V and J are TRBV12-3 or TRBV12-4 and TRBJ1-1, with 11 bases aligning to TRBD1. This CDR3 is built from 13 residues. V gave up 6 bases and J gave up 8 bases; unmatched junction bases: 5. This CDR3 reads CASRTGTGGEAFF. The CDR3 DNA is TGTGCCAGCAGAACCGGGACAGGGGGAGAAGCTTTCTTT.

This clone has more than one count but fewer than ten. This chain links TRBV29-1 with TRBJ1-1; D is undetermined. Trimming pared 7 bases from V and 11 bases from J, leaving 14 bases between. The germline CDR1 and CDR2 sequences are SQVTM and ANQGSEA. This CDR3 has 10 amino acids. This CDR3 reads CSGLWREAFF. The CDR3 DNA is TGCAGCGGTTTGTGGAGGGAGGCTTTCTTT.

This sequence joins TRBV6-6 and TRBJ1-4; TRBD1 matches 8 bases. The CDR3 consists of 14 residues. Germline loops: CDR1 MNHNY, CDR2 SVGAGI (reference sequence). Trimming cost V 7 bases and J 7 bases; bases outside gene matches: 8. Here the CDR3 reads CASTMDRDGEKLFF. The CDR3, as DNA: TGTGCCAGCACCATGGACAGGGATGGTGAAAAACTGTTTTTT.

The chain recombines TRBV12-3 or TRBV12-4 with TRBJ2-1, with a possible D match to TRBD1 (6 bases). Trimming cost V 7 bases and J 7 bases, with 14 bases left between them. The CDR3 has 13 residues. CDR3 sequence (DNA): TGTGCCAGCAAGGGGGTCGTTAGTAATGAGCAGTTCTTC. Its protein product is CASKGVVSNEQFF.

The V call is TRBV6-5, the J call TRBJ1-2; no clear D. Germline V lookup: CDR1 MNHEY, CDR2 SVGAGI. CDR3 length: 14 amino acids. Trimming left V 2 bases short and J 4 bases short, with 11 bases between. The CDR3 here is CASSYDGGLYGYTF. CDR3 in DNA: TGTGCCAGCAGTTACGATGGAGGTCTCTATGGCTACACCTTC.